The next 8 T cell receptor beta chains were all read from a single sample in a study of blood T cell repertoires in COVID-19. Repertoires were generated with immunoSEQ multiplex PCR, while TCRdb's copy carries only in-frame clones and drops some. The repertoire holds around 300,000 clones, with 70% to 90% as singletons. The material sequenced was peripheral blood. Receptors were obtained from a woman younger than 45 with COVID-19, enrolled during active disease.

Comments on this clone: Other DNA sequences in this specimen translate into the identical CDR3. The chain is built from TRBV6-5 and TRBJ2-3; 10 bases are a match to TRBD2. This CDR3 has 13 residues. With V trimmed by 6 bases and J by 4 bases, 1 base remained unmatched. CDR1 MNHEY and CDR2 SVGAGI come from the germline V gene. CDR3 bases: TGTGCCAGCAGAGGACTAGCGGCAGATACGCAGTATTTT. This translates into CASRGLAADTQYF.

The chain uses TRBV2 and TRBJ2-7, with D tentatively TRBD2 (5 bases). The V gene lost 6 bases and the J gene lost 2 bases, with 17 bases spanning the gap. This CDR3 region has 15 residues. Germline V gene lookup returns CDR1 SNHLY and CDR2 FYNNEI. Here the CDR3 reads CASRERLRVPYEQYF. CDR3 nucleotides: TGTGCCAGCAGGGAAAGGTTGAGGGTTCCCTACGAGCAGTACTTC.

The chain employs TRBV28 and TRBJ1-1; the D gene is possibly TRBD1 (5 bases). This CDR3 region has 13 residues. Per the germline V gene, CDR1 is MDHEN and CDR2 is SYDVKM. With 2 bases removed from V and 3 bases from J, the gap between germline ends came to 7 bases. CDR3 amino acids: CASSLRGYTEAFF. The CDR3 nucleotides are TGTGCCAGCAGTTTACGGGGGTACACTGAAGCTTTCTTT.

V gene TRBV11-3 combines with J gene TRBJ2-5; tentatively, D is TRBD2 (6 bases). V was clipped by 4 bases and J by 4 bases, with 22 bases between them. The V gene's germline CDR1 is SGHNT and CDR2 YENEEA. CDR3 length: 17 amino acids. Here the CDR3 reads CASSSVIGSAGIETQYF. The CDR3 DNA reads TGTGCCAGCAGCTCCGTTATTGGCTCGGCGGGGATAGAGACCCAGTACTTC.

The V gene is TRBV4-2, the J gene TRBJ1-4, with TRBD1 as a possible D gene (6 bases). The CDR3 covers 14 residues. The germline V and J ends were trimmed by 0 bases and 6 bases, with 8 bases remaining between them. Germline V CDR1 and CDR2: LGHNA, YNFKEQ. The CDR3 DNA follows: TGTGCCAGCAGCCAAGAACAGGGTTATGAAAAACTGTTTTTT. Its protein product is CASSQEQGYEKLFF.

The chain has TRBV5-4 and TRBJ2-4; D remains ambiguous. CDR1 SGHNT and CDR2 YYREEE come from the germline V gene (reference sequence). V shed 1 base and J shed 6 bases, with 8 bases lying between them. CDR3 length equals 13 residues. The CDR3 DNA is TGTGCCAGCAGCTTGAGAACGGGAAACATTCAGTACTTC. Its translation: CASSLRTGNIQYF.

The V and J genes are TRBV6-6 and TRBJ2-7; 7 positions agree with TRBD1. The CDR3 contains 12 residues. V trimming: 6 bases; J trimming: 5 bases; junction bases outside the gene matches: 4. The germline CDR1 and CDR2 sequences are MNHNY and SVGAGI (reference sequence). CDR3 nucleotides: TGTGCCAGCAGCCCCGACAGGGACGAGCAGTACGTC. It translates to CASSPDRDEQYV.

The CDR3 region is CASSPRDRGPGEQFF. CDR3 in DNA: TGTGCCAGCAGTCCCCGGGACAGGGGGCCTGGTGAGCAGTTCTTC. This chain links TRBV28 with TRBJ2-1; TRBD1 aligns across 12 bases. Germline V gives CDR1 MDHEN, CDR2 SYDVKM. V gave up 5 bases and J gave up 9 bases; unmatched junction bases: 8. CDR3 length: 15 residues.